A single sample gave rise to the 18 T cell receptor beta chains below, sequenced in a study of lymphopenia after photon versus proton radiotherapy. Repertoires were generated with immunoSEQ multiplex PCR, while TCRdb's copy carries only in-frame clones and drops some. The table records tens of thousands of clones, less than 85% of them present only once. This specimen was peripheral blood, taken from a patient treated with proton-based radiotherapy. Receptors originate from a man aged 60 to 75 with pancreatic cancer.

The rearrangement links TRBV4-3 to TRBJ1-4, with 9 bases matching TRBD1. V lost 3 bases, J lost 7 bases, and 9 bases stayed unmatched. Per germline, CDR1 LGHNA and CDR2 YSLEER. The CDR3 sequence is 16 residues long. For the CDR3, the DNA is TGCGCCAGCAGCCATGGACGGACAGGGGATGGTGAAAAACTGTTTTTT. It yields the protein CASSHGRTGDGEKLFF.

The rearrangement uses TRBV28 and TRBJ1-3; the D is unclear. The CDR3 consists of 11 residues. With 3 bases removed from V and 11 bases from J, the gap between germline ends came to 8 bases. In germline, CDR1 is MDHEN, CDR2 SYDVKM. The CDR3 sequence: CASSFSGPIYF. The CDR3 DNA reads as TGTGCCAGCAGTTTTTCAGGTCCCATATATTTT.

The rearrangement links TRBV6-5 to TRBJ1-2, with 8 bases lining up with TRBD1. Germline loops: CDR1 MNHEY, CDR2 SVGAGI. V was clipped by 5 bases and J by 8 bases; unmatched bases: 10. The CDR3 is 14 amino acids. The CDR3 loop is CASSALDRAGGYTF. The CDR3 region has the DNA TGTGCCAGCAGTGCCCTGGACAGGGCTGGGGGCTACACCTTC.

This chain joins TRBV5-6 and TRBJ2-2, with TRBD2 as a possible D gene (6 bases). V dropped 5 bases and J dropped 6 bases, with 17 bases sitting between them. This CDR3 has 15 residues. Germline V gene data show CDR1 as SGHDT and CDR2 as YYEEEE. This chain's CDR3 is CASRWGRRGAGELFF. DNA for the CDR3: TGTGCCAGCAGATGGGGTAGGCGGGGCGCCGGGGAGCTGTTTTTT.

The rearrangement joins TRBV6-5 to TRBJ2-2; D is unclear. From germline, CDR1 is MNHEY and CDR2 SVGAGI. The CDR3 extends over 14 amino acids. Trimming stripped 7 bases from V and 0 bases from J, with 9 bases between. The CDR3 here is CASMLGTNTGELFF. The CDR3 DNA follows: TGTGCCAGCATGCTGGGGACGAACACCGGGGAGCTGTTTTTT.

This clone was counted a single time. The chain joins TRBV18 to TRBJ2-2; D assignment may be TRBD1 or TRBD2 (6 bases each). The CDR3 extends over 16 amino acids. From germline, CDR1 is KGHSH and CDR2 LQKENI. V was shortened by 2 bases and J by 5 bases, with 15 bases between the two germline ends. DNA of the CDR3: TGTGCCAGCTCACCAATCGCGGGAAGGGGGACCGGGGAGCTGTTTTTT. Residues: CASSPIAGRGTGELFF.

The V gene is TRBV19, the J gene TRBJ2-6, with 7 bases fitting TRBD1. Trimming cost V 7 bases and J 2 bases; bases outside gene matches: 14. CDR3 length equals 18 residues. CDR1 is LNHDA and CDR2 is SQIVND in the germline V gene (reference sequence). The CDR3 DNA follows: TGTGCCAGTACTATTACCCGACAGGGAGAAGCTGGGGCCAACGTCCTGACTTTC. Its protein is CASTITRQGEAGANVLTF.

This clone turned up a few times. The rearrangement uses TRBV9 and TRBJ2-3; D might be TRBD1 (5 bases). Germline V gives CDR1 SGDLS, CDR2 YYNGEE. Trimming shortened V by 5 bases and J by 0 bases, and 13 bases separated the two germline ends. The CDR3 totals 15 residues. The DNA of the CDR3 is TGTGCCAGCAGTGAAACAGGTACCAGCACAGATACGCAGTATTTT. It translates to CASSETGTSTDTQYF.

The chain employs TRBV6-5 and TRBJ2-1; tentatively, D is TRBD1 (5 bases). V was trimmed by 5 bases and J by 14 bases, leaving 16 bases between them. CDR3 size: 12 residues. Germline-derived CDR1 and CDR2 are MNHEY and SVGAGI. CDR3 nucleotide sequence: TGTGCCAGCAGTAACGCGCAGGGATTGGAGTTCTTC. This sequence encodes CASSNAQGLEFF.

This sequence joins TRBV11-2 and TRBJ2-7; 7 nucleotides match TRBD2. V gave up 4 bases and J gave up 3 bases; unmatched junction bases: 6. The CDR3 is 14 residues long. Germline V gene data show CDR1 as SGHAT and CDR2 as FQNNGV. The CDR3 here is CASSSPAGRYEQYF. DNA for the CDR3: TGTGCCAGCAGCTCCCCAGCGGGACGCTACGAGCAGTACTTC.

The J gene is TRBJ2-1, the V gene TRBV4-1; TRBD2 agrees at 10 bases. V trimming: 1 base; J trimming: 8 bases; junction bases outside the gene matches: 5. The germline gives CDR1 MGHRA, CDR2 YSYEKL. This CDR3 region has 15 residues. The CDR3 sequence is CASSQVLAGVDEQFF. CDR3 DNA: TGCGCCAGCAGCCAAGTTCTAGCGGGAGTGGATGAGCAGTTCTTC.

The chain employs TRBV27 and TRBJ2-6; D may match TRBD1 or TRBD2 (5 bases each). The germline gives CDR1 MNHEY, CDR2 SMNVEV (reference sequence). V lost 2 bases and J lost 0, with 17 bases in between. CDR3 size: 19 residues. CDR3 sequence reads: CASSLRDRRTVSGANVLTF. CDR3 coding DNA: TGTGCCAGCAGTTTAAGGGACCGACGCACGGTCTCTGGGGCCAACGTCCTGACTTTC.

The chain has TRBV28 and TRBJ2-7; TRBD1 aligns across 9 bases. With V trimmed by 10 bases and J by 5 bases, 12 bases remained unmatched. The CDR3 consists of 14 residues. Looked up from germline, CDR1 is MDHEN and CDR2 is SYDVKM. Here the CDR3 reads CATRGGQGADEQYF. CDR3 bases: TGTGCCACCAGGGGGGGACAGGGAGCTGACGAGCAGTACTTC.

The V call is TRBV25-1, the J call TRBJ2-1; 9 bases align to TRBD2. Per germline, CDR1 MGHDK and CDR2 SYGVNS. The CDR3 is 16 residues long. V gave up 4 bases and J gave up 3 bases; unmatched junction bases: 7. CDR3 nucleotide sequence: TGTGCCAGCAGTGGGTGGCTAGCGGGGAACTACAATGAGCAGTTCTTC. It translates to CASSGWLAGNYNEQFF.

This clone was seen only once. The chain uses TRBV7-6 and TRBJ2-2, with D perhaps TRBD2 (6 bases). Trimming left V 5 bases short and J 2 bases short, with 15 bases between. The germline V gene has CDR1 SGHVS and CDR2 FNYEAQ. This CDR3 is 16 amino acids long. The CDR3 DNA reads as TGTGCCAGCAGCCCAAACTCGGGGACTAACACCGGGGAGCTGTTTTTT. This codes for CASSPNSGTNTGELFF.

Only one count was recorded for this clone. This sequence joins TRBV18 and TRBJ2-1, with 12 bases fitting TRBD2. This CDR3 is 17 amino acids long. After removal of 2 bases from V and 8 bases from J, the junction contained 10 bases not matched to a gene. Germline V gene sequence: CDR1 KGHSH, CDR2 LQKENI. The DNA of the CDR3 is TGTGCCAGCTCACCAAATTTCCCGCTAGCGGGGGGGGATGAGCAGTTCTTC. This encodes CASSPNFPLAGGDEQFF.

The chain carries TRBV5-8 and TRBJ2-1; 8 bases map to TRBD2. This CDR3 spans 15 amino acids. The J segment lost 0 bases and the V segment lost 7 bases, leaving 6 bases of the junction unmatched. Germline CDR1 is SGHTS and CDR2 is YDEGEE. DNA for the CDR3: TGTGCCAGCTGTCCCCGGGAGGGCTCCTACAATGAGCAGTTCTTC. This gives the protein CASCPREGSYNEQFF. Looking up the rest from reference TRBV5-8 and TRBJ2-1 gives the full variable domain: EAGVTQSPTHLIKTRGQQATLRCSPISGHTSVYWYQQALGLGLQFLLWYDEGEERNRGNFPPRFSGRQFPNYSSELNVNALELEDSALYLCASCPREGSYNEQFFGPGTRLTVL.

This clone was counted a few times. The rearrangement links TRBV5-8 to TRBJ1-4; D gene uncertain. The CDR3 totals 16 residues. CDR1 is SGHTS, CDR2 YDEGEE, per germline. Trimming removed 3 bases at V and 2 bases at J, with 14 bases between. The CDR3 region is CASSYWATATNEKLFF. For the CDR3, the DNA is TGTGCCAGCAGCTACTGGGCGACCGCTACTAATGAAAAACTGTTTTTT. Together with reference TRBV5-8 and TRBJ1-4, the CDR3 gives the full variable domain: EAGVTQSPTHLIKTRGQQATLRCSPISGHTSVYWYQQALGLGLQFLLWYDEGEERNRGNFPPRFSGRQFPNYSSELNVNALELEDSALYLCASSYWATATNEKLFFGSGTQLSVL.